Included here is one T cell receptor (beta chain) sequence, with context. Antigen unknown. Other DNA sequences in the same sample also yield this CDR3. This specimen belongs to a study of shared clonotypes between healthy human individuals. Looking at the study overall: The donor pool was made up of a couple of women and three men aged 18 to 49.

Looked up from germline, CDR1 is SQVTM and CDR2 is ANQGSEA. The V end lost 6 bases, the J end lost 3 bases, and 5 bases lay between the germline ends. The CDR3 has 10 amino acids. Deep was the level used in running the assay. Libraries were prepared by immunoSEQ multiplex PCR; TCRdb keeps only in-frame clonotypes and omits some of them. The sample has nearly 2 million clones, around 96% seen once. Study conclusions and caveats: At large depth, rarefaction still showed sorted-subset sequencing to be incomplete.

Naive CD8 cells lacked CD45RO, underwent positive selection for CCR7 and left out terminally differentiated effector memory CD45RA+ cells. Adult donors, all healthy and HIV-negative, had no recent acute infections or vaccinations. The rearrangement links TRBV29-1 to TRBJ2-5, with D possibly being TRBD2 (5 bases). The sample comprised naive CD8+ T cells sorted from blood. The receptor's source is a man aged 18 to 29 in good health. In DNA, the CDR3 is TGCAGCGTGGGAGAAGAGACCCAGTACTTC. This translates into CSVGEETQYF.